Presented here are 14 T cell receptor beta chains from one specimen sequenced in a study of regulatory T cells in long-lasting Graves disease. Regarding time point: persistent/refractory GD, antithyroid drugs over 5 years with positive TRAb. The TCR library was made from RNA that had been extracted from PBMCs in TRIzol. Arm-PCR of CDR3 regions and iRepertoire HTBI primers were used to build TCR beta libraries. In TCRdb, the multiplex PCR reads were re-called with MiXCR into one record per CDR3 protein. Of 500,000 to 700,000 distinct CDR3 sequences in the sample, around 30% were seen once. Sequencing used peripheral blood mononuclear cells (PBMCs), obtained when the disease was refractory, from a patient treated with antithyroid drugs. The receptors were gathered from a female donor with Graves disease.

This clonotype occurred many times. The V call is TRBV2, the J call TRBJ1-4; 9 bases fit TRBD1. CDR3 length: 14 residues. The V and J ends lost 3 bases and 8 bases, in that order; junction bases with no gene match: 4. The V gene's germline CDR1 is SNHLY and CDR2 FYNNEI. CDR3 nucleotides: TGTGCCAGCAGTGATAGGACAGGGGACGAAAAACTGTTTTTT. Translating gives CASSDRTGDEKLFF.

There are many counts of this clonotype. The chain is built from TRBV6-1 and TRBJ1-5; TRBD1 aligns across 9 bases. V dropped 6 bases and J dropped 4; count of bases not matched to a gene: 7. CDR1 and CDR2 from the germline V gene are MNHNS and SASEGT. The CDR3 sequence is 15 residues long. CDR3 residues: CASSRTGGGNQPQHF. Here the CDR3 DNA reads TGTGCCAGCAGCCGTACAGGGGGCGGGAATCAGCCCCAGCATTTT.

This clonotype was seen only a few times. V usage is TRBV7-2 and J usage is TRBJ1-2; TRBD1 might be the D (6 bases). The ends were cut back, 5 bases at V and 7 bases at J, with 17 bases in the middle. The CDR3 is 14 residues long. Germline CDR1 reads SGHTA; CDR2 reads FQGNSA. In DNA, the CDR3 is TGTGCCAGCAGCCTCCAACAGGGAGCGAGTGGCTACACCTTC. Encoded protein: CASSLQQGASGYTF.

This clonotype occurred a few times. The genes are TRBV10-3 and TRBJ1-1; a weak D match, TRBD1 (6 bases). The V end was cut by 0 bases, the J end by 10 bases, with 15 bases between. Germline lookup yields CDR1 ENHRY and CDR2 SYGVKD. The CDR3 consists of 14 residues. The CDR3 is CAISESGGGQVAFF. In DNA, the CDR3 is TGTGCCATCAGTGAGTCCGGTGGGGGGCAAGTAGCTTTCTTT.

On this clonotype itself: A read error may produce the germline difference seen at one junction end. The genes are TRBV7-2 and TRBJ1-1, with a tentative D call TRBD1 (5 bases). Per the germline V gene, CDR1 is SGHTA and CDR2 is FQGNSA. This CDR3 has 13 residues. CDR3 protein: CASSPIRGTGAFF. CDR3 nucleotides: TGTGCCAGCAGCCCCATCCGTGGGACTGGAGCTTTCTTT. Full variable domain (rest looked up from reference TRBV7-2 and TRBJ1-1): GAGVSQSPSNKVTEKGKDVELRCDPISGHTALYWYRQSLGQGLEFLIYFQGNSAPDKSGLPSDRFSAERTGGSVSTLTIQRTQQEDSAVYLCASSPIRGTGAFFGQGTRLTVV.

In its sample, this clonotype was seen a few times. V usage is TRBV30 and J usage is TRBJ2-5; tentative D call: TRBD1 (5 bases). The germline V gene has CDR1 GTSNPN and CDR2 SVGIG (reference sequence). The CDR3 runs 12 residues. V was shortened by 5 bases and J by 5 bases, with 12 bases between the two germline ends. The chain's CDR3 is CAWAPQGETQYF. Here the CDR3 DNA reads TGTGCCTGGGCTCCTCAGGGTGAGACCCAGTACTTC.

This chain uses TRBV5-1 with TRBJ2-1; unclear D gene. CDR1 is SGHRS and CDR2 is YFSETQ in the germline V gene. The CDR3 extends over 15 amino acids. Deletions cut 4 bases from V and 0 bases from J, with 11 bases between. Here the CDR3 reads CASSIDTSSYNEQFF. The CDR3, as DNA: TGCGCCAGCAGCATCGACACAAGCTCCTACAATGAGCAGTTCTTC.

V is TRBV20-1 and J is TRBJ2-7, with 14 bases that match TRBD2. Germline V gene data show CDR1 as DFQATT and CDR2 as SNEGSKA (reference sequence). V was clipped by 1 base and J by 3 bases; unmatched bases: 11. The CDR3 has 18 residues. CDR3 nucleotide sequence: TGCAGTGCTAGAGGGGGACTAGCGGGAGCGCGAGTAAACTACGAGCAGTACTTC. This gives the protein CSARGGLAGARVNYEQYF.

The chain has TRBV24-1 and TRBJ2-5, with D possibly TRBD1 on 5 matching bases. Per the germline V gene, CDR1 is KGHDR and CDR2 is SFDVKD. V was cut by 9 bases and J by 5 bases, with 12 bases left in between. This CDR3 is built from 12 residues. CDR3 DNA sequence: TGTGCCACCGCAGGGTCCGGGGAGACCCAGTACTTC. Translated, it gives CATAGSGETQYF.

This clonotype was seen a few times. V gene TRBV29-1 combines with J gene TRBJ1-2; TRBD1 might be the D (5 bases). The CDR3 totals 16 residues. V lost 0 bases, J lost 3 bases, and 17 bases lay in between. The germline CDR1 and CDR2 sequences are SQVTM and ANQGSEA. For the CDR3, the DNA is TGCAGCGTTGAAGATCAGGCAAGGGGAAGGCACTATGGCTACACCTTC. This translates into CSVEDQARGRHYGYTF.

The sample holds many counts of this clonotype. The rearrangement joins TRBV12-3 or TRBV12-4 to TRBJ1-1, with D perhaps matching TRBD1 (6 bases). This CDR3 contains 14 residues. The V end lost 5 bases, the J end lost 4 bases, and 14 bases lay between the germline ends. The CDR3: CASSTRGGGTEAFF. The CDR3 nucleotides read TGTGCCAGCAGTACCCGGGGGGGCGGCACTGAAGCTTTCTTT.

This clonotype came up a few times. This chain's CDR3 is CASSYAPMNTEAFF. The CDR3 bases are TGTGCCAGCAGTTACGCACCCATGAACACTGAAGCTTTCTTT. This chain connects TRBV6-5 to TRBJ1-1; D is unclear. Between the trimmed V and J ends, which lost 2 bases and 0 bases, there was a span of 7 bases. CDR3 size: 14 residues. The germline V gene has CDR1 MNHEY and CDR2 SVGAGI.

There are many counts of this clonotype. CDR3 nucleotide sequence: TGTGCCAGCGCGACAGTAGGCTATGGCTACACCTTC. This translates into CASATVGYGYTF. The V call is TRBV6-1, the J call TRBJ1-2, with D possibly matching TRBD1 (5 bases). Germline CDR1 is MNHNS and CDR2 is SASEGT. The length of the CDR3 is 12 residues. The ends were cut back, 8 bases at V and 4 bases at J, with 11 bases in the middle.

This clonotype appeared once. This chain joins TRBV30 and TRBJ2-7; 9 nucleotides match TRBD1. The CDR3 is made up of 13 amino acids. The V gene end was trimmed by 1 base and the J gene end by 5 bases; junction bases not matched to a gene: 3. The V gene's germline CDR1 is GTSNPN and CDR2 SVGIG (reference sequence). As DNA, the CDR3 is TGTGCCTGGAGTGGGGGACAGGGAAACGAGCAGTACTTC. This translates into CAWSGGQGNEQYF.